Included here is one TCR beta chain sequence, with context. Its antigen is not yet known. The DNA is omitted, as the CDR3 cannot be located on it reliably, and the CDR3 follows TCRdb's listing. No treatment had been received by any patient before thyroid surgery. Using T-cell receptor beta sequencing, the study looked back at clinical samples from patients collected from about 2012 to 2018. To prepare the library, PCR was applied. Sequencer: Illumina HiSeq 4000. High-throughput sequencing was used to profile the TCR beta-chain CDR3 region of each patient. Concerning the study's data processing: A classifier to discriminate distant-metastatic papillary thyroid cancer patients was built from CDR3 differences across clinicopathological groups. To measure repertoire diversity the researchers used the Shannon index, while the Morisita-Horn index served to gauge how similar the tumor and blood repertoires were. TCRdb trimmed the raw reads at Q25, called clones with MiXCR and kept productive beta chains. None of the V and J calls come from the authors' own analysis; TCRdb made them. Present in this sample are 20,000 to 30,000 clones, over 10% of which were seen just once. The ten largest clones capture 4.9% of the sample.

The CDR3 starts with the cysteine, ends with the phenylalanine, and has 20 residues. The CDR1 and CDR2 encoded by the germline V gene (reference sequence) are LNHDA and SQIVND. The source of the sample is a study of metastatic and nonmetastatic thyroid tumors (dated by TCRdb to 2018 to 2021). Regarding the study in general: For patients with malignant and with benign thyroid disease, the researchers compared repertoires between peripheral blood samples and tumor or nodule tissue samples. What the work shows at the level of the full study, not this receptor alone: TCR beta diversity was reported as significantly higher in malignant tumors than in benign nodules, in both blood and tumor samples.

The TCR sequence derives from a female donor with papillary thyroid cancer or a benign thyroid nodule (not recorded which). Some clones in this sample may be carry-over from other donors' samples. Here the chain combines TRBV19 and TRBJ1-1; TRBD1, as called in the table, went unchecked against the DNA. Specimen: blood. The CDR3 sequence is CTSSYLGTYEQYFGGTEAFF.